This TCR beta chain was sequenced for a study of identical twins. Points from the study as a whole: Models predicted less out-of-frame TCR alpha sharing in monozygotic twins than was found. Researchers reported weaker excess twin sharing in beta out-of-frame sequences.

This clonotype was seen a handful of times. The antigen is unknown. Germline V CDR1 and CDR2: SQVTM, ANQGSEA. The CDR3 is 11 residues long. Trimming cost V 5 bases and J 5 bases; bases outside gene matches: 2. The authors used template switching to add a universal primer site and gave cDNA unique molecular identifiers. TCRdb independently ran MiXCR on the 5' RACE reads; one entry per CDR3 protein. This sample has about 530,000 distinct CDR3 sequences, with about a fifth found just once. These data were also reused for a study on yellow fever vaccine responses in identical twins. As that study records: Among the twins, the vaccine T cell response reportedly seemed partly convergent and partly personalized.

The sequencing sample was made of CD4+ T cells sorted from blood. The chain combines TRBV29-1 with TRBJ2-7; TRBD1 agrees at 8 bases. This TCR came from a woman younger than 30 in good health. The CDR3 here is CSVRQGNEQYF. The CDR3 DNA reads TGCAGCGTTAGACAGGGGAACGAGCAGTACTTC.